Below, 15 T cell receptor beta chains from the same sample are listed, as sequenced in a study of Tregs in tolerant kidney transplant recipients. Assay: immunoSEQ multiplex PCR; the TCRdb copy retains only in-frame clones and omits some. This sample has more than 60,000 clones, with 85% to 90% found just once. This sample comprised CD4+ T cells from blood, obtained before the transplant. All receptors come from a human donor who received a combined kidney and bone marrow transplant.

This clone showed up just a few times. The chain joins TRBV27 to TRBJ1-5, with D possibly TRBD1 on 6 matching bases. In germline, CDR1 is MNHEY, CDR2 SMNVEV (reference sequence). V lost 0 bases to trimming and J lost 6 bases, with 12 bases between them. This CDR3 has 15 amino acids. Here the CDR3 reads CASSLSIGGVQPQHF. DNA for the CDR3: TGTGCCAGCAGTTTATCGATAGGGGGAGTTCAGCCCCAGCATTTT.

This clone was detected a few times. The chain joins TRBV19 to TRBJ2-1; possible D gene TRBD2, 7 bases. The germline CDR1 and CDR2 sequences are LNHDA and SQIVND (reference sequence). V was trimmed by 6 bases and J by 10 bases, leaving 22 bases between them. There are 15 residues in the CDR3. CDR3 DNA sequence: TGTGCCAGTAGACACCGAGGGGGGGCTAGCAGGGAGCAGTTCTTC. It specifies CASRHRGGASREQFF.

The chain has TRBV7-9 and TRBJ1-5; the match to TRBD1 covers 7 bases. The germline CDR1 and CDR2 sequences are SEHNR and FQNEAQ (reference sequence). Unmatched junction bases numbered 7, after V lost 1 base and J lost 1 base. CDR3 length: 17 residues. The CDR3 loop is CASSLGQAGGSNQPQHF. The CDR3 DNA reads as TGTGCCAGCAGCTTAGGGCAGGCAGGGGGAAGCAATCAGCCCCAGCATTTT.

The chain recombines TRBV28 with TRBJ2-3, with TRBD2 identical over 7 bases. After removal of 1 base from V and 5 bases from J, the junction contained 9 bases not matched to a gene. CDR1 and CDR2 (germline): MDHEN, SYDVKM. CDR3 size: 16 residues. CDR3 amino acids: CASSLYGGGDGDTQYF. CDR3 nucleotide sequence: TGTGCCAGCAGTTTATATGGGGGGGGAGATGGAGATACGCAGTATTTT.

The chain employs TRBV5-1 and TRBJ2-1, with TRBD2 identical over 10 bases. The V and J ends lost 4 bases and 6 bases, in that order; junction bases with no gene match: 10. Germline V gives CDR1 SGHRS, CDR2 YFSETQ. The CDR3 spans 16 residues. In DNA form, the CDR3 reads TGCGCCAGCAGCGTGCTAGCGGGAGAAGTCGGCAATGAGCAGTTCTTC. This translates into CASSVLAGEVGNEQFF.

The J gene is TRBJ2-1, the V gene TRBV29-1; the match to TRBD2 covers 11 bases. The CDR3 sequence is 15 residues long. V lost 3 bases, J lost 12 bases, and 13 bases stayed unmatched. Germline V gene sequence: CDR1 SQVTM, CDR2 ANQGSEA. CDR3 sequence reads: CSVEGTSGLFGGQFF. CDR3 sequence (DNA): TGCAGCGTTGAGGGGACTAGCGGTCTCTTCGGAGGGCAGTTCTTC.

V usage is TRBV20-1 and J usage is TRBJ1-1; a weak D match, TRBD1 (5 bases). The germline gives CDR1 DFQATT, CDR2 SNEGSKA (reference sequence). V was cut by 3 bases and J by 4 bases, with 6 bases left in between. This CDR3 spans 11 amino acids. The CDR3 region is CSASDSTEAFF. The CDR3 DNA reads TGCAGTGCTAGCGACAGCACTGAAGCTTTCTTT.

This chain uses TRBV15 with TRBJ2-7; 8 bases align to TRBD2. Unmatched junction bases numbered 7, after V lost 1 base and J lost 5 bases. Per the germline V gene, CDR1 is LNHNV and CDR2 is YYDKDF (reference sequence). The CDR3 length is 15 residues. The CDR3 sequence is CATSRAGGVYHEQYF. The DNA for the CDR3 is TGTGCCACCAGCAGAGCCGGGGGGGTCTATCACGAGCAGTACTTC.

J is TRBJ2-1 and V is TRBV30; tentative D call: TRBD1 (6 bases). Trimming removed 1 base at V and 9 bases at J, with 19 bases between. There are 15 residues in the CDR3. Germline-derived CDR1 and CDR2 are GTSNPN and SVGIG (reference sequence). The CDR3 sequence is CAWSGQFAGTTEQFF. In DNA, the CDR3 is TGTGCCTGGAGTGGCCAATTCGCCGGGACAACTGAGCAGTTCTTC.

The rearrangement uses TRBV4-1 and TRBJ2-1, with 13 bases aligning to TRBD2. V was pared by 0 bases and J by 2 bases, with 4 bases of the junction left unmatched. Germline V lookup: CDR1 MGHRA, CDR2 YSYEKL. The CDR3 runs to 18 residues. The CDR3 region has the DNA TGCGCCAGCAGCCAAGATAGGACTAGCGGGAGCGCCTACAATGAGCAGTTCTTC. Translated, it gives CASSQDRTSGSAYNEQFF.

The chain carries TRBV20-1 and TRBJ2-5; no firm D call. Germline V gene sequence: CDR1 DFQATT, CDR2 SNEGSKA (reference sequence). Trimming left V 2 bases short and J 5 bases short, with 6 bases between. CDR3 length: 11 amino acids. Here the CDR3 reads CSARPEETQYF. CDR3 nucleotides: TGCAGTGCTAGACCCGAGGAGACCCAGTACTTC.

The chain employs TRBV27 and TRBJ1-1, with a weak D call TRBD1 (6 bases). Germline assignment: CDR1 MNHEY and CDR2 SMNVEV (reference sequence). CDR3 length equals 14 residues. The V and J ends lost 6 bases and 5 bases respectively, with 16 bases between them. In DNA form, the CDR3 reads TGTGCCAGCAGGGACAGAAGTTGGAGTACTGAAGCTTTCTTT. The encoded protein is CASRDRSWSTEAFF.

The V and J genes are TRBV6-6 and TRBJ2-3, with D perhaps TRBD2 (6 bases). The CDR3 is 12 residues long. The V end was cut by 5 bases, the J end by 8 bases, with 11 bases between. Germline lookup yields CDR1 MNHNY and CDR2 SVGAGI (reference sequence). The CDR3 here is CASSRDSGTQYF. DNA for the CDR3: TGTGCCAGCAGTCGGGACTCCGGTACGCAGTATTTT.

The genes are TRBV9 and TRBJ2-5; 8 bases agree with TRBD1. The CDR3 is 15 residues long. Germline CDR1 SGDLS, CDR2 YYNGEE. The V gene end was trimmed by 4 bases and the J gene end by 4 bases; junction bases not matched to a gene: 9. CDR3: CASSSSRGLRETQYF. Here the CDR3 DNA reads TGTGCCAGCAGCTCCTCCAGGGGGCTCCGAGAGACCCAGTACTTC.

The V call is TRBV6-1, the J call TRBJ2-7, with TRBD2 matching 8 bases. CDR1 is MNHNS and CDR2 is SASEGT in the germline V gene. Trimming cost V 1 base and J 0 bases; bases outside gene matches: 5. The CDR3 loop spans 16 amino acids. This CDR3 is CASSEGLSGSSYEQYF. The CDR3 DNA reads TGTGCCAGCAGTGAAGGGTTGAGCGGGAGCTCCTACGAGCAGTACTTC.